This entry features one T cell receptor beta chain sequence. The antigen remains undetermined. The sample originates from a study of T cell responses to AZD1222 COVID-19 vaccine. Study findings and constraints: Repertoires were obtained solely post-peak T cell response. Close to half of spike-specific TCRs reportedly recognize unmutated variant regions.

Clones were read by immunoSEQ multiplex PCR, and TCRdb kept only the in-frame ones, dropping some. The sample gives some 140,000 clones, roughly nine tenths of which show up once; around 3.1% is in the top ten. The CDR3 contains 24 residues. Germline V gene sequence: CDR1 LNHDA, CDR2 SQIVND (reference sequence). V dropped 8 bases and J dropped 0 bases, with 38 bases sitting between them. This TCR came from an adult in good health. V is TRBV19 and J is TRBJ1-6, with D possibly TRBD1 on 5 matching bases. This specimen consisted of peripheral blood, obtained on day 0 of AZD1222 vaccination. The CDR3 region is CASLSTPGEGRERPRSSYNSPLHF. CDR3 DNA sequence: TGTGCCAGTCTCTCTACCCCGGGGGAGGGGCGGGAGAGGCCCAGAAGCTCCTATAATTCACCCCTCCACTTT.